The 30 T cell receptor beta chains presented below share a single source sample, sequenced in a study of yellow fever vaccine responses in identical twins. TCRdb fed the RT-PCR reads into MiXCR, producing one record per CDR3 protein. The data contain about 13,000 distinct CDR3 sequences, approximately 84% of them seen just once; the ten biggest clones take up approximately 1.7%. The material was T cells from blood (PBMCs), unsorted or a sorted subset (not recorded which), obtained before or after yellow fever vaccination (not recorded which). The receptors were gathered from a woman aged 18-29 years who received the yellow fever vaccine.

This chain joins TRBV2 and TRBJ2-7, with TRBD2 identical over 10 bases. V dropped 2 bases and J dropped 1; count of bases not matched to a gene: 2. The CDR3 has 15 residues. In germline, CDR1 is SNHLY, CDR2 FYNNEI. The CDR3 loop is CASSESGGASYEQYF. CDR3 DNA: TGTGCCAGCAGTGAAAGCGGGGGGGCATCCTACGAGCAGTACTTC.

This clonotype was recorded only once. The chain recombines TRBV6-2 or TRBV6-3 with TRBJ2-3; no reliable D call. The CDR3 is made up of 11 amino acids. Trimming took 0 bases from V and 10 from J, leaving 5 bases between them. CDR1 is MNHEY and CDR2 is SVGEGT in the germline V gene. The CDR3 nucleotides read TGTGCCAGCAGTTACTCGTCGCCGCAGTATTTT. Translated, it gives CASSYSSPQYF.

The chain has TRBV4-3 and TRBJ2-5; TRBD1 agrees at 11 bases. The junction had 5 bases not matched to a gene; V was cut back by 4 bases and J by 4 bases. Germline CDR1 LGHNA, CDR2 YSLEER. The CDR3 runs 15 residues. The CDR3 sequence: CASSPTGTGGETQYF. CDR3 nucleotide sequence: TGCGCCAGCAGCCCTACCGGGACAGGGGGAGAGACCCAGTACTTC.

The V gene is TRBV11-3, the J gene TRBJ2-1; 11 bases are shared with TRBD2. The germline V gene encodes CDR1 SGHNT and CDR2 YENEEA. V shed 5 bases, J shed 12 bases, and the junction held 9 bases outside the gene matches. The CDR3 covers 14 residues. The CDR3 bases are TGTGCCAGCAGCCCACAGACTAGCGGGGCCCCGCAGTTCTTC. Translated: CASSPQTSGAPQFF.

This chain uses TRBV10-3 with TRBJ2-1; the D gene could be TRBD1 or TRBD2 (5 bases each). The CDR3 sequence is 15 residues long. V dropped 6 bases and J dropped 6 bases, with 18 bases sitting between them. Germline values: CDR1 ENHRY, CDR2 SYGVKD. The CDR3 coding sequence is TGTGCCATCAGGGGGGAGCGGTGGGGCACCAATGAGCAGTTCTTC. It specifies CAIRGERWGTNEQFF.

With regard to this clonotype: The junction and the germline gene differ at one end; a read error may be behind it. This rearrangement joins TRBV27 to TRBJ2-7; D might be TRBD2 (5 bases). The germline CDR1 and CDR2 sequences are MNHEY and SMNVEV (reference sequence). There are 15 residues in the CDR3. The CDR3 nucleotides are TGTGCCAGCAGTTCCTTGGCGGCAGCAGACTACGCGCAGTACTTC. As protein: CASSSLAAADYAQYF.

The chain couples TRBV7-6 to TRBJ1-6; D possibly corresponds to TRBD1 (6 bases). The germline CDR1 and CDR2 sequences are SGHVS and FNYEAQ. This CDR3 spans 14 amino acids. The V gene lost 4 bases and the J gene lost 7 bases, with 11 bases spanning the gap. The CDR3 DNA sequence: TGTGCCAGCAGCTGGGACAATCGGAATTCACCCCTCCACTTT. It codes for CASSWDNRNSPLHF.

DNA of the CDR3: TGTGCCAGCAGGGTAGAGACAGGGATGGCGACCCAGTACTTC. Protein sequence: CASRVETGMATQYF. The rearrangement joins TRBV28 to TRBJ2-5; TRBD1 aligns across 7 bases. In germline, CDR1 is MDHEN, CDR2 SYDVKM. The V segment lost 6 bases and the J segment 7 bases; nucleotides outside the gene matches: 11. CDR3 length equals 14 residues.

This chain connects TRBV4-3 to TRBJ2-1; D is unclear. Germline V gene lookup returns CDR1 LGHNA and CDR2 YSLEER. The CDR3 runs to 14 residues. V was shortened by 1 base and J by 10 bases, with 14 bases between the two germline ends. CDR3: CASSQGPASREQFF. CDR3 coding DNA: TGCGCCAGCAGCCAAGGGCCAGCTTCCCGGGAGCAGTTCTTC.

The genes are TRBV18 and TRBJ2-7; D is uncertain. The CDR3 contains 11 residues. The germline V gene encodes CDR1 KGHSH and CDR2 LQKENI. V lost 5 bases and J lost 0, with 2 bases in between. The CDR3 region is CASSFSYEQYF. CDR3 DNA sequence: TGTGCCAGCTCATTCTCCTACGAGCAGTACTTC.

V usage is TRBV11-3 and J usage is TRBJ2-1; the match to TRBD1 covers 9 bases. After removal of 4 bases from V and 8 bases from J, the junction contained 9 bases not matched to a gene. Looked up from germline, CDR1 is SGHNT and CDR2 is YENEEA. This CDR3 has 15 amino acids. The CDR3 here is CASSSEGTGLHEQFF. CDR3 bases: TGTGCCAGCAGCTCCGAAGGGACAGGGTTACATGAGCAGTTCTTC.

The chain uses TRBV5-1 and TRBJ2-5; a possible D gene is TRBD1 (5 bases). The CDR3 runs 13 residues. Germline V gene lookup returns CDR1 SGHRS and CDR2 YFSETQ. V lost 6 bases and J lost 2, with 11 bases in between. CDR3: CASTQGGQETQYF. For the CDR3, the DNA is TGCGCCAGCACCCAGGGTGGGCAAGAGACCCAGTACTTC.

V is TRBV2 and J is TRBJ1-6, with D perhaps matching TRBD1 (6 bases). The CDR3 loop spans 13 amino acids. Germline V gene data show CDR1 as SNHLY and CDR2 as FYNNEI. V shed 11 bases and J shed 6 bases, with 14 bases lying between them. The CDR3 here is CAGRQELNSPLHF. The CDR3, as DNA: TGTGCCGGAAGACAGGAACTTAATTCACCCCTCCACTTT.

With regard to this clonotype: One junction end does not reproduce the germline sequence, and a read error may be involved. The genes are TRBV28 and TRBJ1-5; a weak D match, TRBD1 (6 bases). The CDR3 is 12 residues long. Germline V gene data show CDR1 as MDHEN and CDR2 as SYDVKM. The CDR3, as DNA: TGTGCCAGCGGACAGAGCAATCAGACCCAGCATTTT. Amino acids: CASGQSNQTQHF.

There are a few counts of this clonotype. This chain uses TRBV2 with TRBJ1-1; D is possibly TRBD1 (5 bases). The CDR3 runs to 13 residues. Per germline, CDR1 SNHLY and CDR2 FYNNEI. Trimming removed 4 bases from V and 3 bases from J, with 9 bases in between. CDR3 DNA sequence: TGTGCCAGCAGTGTTCAGGGTGACACTGAAGCTTTCTTT. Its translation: CASSVQGDTEAFF. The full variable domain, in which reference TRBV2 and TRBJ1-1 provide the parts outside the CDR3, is EPEVTQTPSHQVTQMGQEVILRCVPISNHLYFYWYRQILGQKVEFLVSFYNNEISEKSEIFDDQFSVERPDGSNFTLKIRSTKLEDSAMYFCASSVQGDTEAFFGQGTRLTVV.

The CDR3 nucleotides read TGTGCCAGCAGCTTAGAAATCAATGAGCAGTTCTTC. This translates into CASSLEINEQFF. The rearrangement uses TRBV5-5 and TRBJ2-1; D is ambiguous. The CDR3 runs to 12 residues. The V end lost 2 bases, the J end lost 6 bases, and 6 bases lay between the germline ends. Per germline, CDR1 SGHKS and CDR2 YYEKEE (reference sequence).

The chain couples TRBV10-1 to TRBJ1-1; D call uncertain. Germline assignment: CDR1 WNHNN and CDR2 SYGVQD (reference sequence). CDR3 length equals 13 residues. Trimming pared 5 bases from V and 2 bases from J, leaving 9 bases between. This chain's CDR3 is CASSNRANTEAFF. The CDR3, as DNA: TGCGCCAGCAGTAACCGGGCTAACACTGAAGCTTTCTTT.

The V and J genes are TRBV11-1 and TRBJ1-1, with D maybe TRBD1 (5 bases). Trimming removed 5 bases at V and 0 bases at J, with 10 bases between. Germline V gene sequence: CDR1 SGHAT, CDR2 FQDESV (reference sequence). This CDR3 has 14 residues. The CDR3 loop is CASSGRDLNTEAFF. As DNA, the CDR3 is TGTGCCAGCAGCGGCAGGGATTTGAACACTGAAGCTTTCTTT.

The CDR3 is CASSPDGNQPQHF. CDR3 DNA sequence: TGTGCCAGCAGCCCAGATGGCAATCAGCCCCAGCATTTT. This chain uses TRBV3-1 with TRBJ1-5; D gene uncertain. Germline V CDR1 and CDR2: LGHDT, YNNKEL (reference sequence). This CDR3 has 13 amino acids. The ends were cut back, 4 bases at V and 2 bases at J, with 6 bases in the middle.

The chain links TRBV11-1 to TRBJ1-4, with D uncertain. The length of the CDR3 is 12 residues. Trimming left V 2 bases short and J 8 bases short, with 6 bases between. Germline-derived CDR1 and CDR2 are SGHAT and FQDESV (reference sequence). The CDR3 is CASSLPSEKLFF. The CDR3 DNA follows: TGTGCCAGCAGCTTACCCTCCGAAAAACTGTTTTTT.

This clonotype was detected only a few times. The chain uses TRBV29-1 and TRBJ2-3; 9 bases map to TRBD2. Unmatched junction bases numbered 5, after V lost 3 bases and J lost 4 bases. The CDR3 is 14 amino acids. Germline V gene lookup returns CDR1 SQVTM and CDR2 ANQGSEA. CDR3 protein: CSVDAGGPADTQYF. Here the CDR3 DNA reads TGCAGCGTTGACGCGGGAGGGCCGGCAGATACGCAGTATTTT.

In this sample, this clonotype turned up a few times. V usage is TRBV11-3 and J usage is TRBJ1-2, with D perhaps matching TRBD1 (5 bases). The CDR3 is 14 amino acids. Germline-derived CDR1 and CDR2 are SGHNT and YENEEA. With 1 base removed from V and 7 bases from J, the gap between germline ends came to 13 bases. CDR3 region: CASSLGPGGGGYTF. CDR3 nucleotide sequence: TGTGCCAGCAGCTTAGGACCAGGTGGGGGTGGCTACACCTTC.

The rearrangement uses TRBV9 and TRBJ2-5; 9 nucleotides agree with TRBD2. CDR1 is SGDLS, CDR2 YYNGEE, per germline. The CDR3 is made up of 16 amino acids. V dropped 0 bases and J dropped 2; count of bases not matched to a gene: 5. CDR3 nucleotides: TGTGCCAGCAGCGTAGGACTAGCGGAGTTTCAAGAGACCCAGTACTTC. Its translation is CASSVGLAEFQETQYF.

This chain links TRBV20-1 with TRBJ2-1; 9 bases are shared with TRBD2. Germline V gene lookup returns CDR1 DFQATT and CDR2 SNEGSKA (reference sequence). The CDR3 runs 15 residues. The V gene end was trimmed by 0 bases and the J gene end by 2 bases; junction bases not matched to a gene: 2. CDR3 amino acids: CSARDLAGAYNEQFF. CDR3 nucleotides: TGCAGTGCTAGAGATTTAGCGGGGGCCTACAATGAGCAGTTCTTC.

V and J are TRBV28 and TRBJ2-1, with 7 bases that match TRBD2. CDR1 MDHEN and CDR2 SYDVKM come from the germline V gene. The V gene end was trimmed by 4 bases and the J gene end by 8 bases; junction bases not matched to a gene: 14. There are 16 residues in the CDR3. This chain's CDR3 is CASSSPWGRVTDEQFF. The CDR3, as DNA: TGTGCCAGCAGTTCCCCATGGGGGAGGGTCACTGATGAGCAGTTCTTC.

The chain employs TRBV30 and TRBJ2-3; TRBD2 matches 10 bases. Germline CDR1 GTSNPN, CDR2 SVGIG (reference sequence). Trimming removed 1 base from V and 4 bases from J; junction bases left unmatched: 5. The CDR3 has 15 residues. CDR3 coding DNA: TGTGCCTGGAGTGAACTAGCGGGAATCGCAGATACGCAGTATTTT. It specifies CAWSELAGIADTQYF. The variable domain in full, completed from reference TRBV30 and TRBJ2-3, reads SQTIHQWPATLVQPVGSPLSLECTVEGTSNPNLYWYRQAAGRGLQLLFYSVGIGQISSEVPQNLSASRPQDRQFILSSKKLLLSDSGFYLCAWSELAGIADTQYFGPGTRLTVL.

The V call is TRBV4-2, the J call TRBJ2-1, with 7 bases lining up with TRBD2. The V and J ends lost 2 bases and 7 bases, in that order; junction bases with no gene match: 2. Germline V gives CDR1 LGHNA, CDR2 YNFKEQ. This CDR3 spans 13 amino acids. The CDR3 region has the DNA TGTGCCAGCAGCCAAAGAGCGGGAAATGAGCAGTTCTTC. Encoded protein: CASSQRAGNEQFF.

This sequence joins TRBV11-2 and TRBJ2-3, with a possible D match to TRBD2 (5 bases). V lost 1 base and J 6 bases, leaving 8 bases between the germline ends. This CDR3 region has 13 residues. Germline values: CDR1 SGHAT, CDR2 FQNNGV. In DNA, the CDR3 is TGTGCCAGCAGCTTAGGGTCGGGGGATACGCAGTATTTT. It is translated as CASSLGSGDTQYF. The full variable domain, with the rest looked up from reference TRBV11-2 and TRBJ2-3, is EAGVAQSPRYKIIEKRQSVAFWCNPISGHATLYWYQQILGQGPKLLIQFQNNGVVDDSQLPKDRFSAERLKGVDSTLKIQPAKLEDSAVYLCASSLGSGDTQYFGPGTRLTVL.

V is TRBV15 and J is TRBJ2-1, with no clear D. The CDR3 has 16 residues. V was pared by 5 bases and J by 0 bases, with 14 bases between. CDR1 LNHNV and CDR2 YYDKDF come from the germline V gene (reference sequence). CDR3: CATSGQELSSYNEQFF. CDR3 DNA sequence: TGTGCCACCAGCGGGCAGGAGTTGAGCTCCTACAATGAGCAGTTCTTC.

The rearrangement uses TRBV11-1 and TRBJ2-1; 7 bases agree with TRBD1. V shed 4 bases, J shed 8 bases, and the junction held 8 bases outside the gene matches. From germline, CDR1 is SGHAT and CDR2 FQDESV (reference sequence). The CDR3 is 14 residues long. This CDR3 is CASSSWDSDDEQFF. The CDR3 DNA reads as TGTGCCAGCAGCTCCTGGGACAGTGACGATGAGCAGTTCTTC.